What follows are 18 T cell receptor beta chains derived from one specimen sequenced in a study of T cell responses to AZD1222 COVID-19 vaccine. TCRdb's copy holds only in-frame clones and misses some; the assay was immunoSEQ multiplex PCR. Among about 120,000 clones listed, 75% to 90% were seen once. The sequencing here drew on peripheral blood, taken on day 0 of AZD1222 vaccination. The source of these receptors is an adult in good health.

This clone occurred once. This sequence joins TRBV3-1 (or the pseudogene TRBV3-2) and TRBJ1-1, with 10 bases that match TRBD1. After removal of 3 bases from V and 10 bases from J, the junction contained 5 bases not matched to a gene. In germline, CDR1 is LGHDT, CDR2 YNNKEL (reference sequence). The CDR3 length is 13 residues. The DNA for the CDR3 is TGTGCCAGCAGCCACCACCGGGACAGGGGAGCTTTCTTT. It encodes CASSHHRDRGAFF.

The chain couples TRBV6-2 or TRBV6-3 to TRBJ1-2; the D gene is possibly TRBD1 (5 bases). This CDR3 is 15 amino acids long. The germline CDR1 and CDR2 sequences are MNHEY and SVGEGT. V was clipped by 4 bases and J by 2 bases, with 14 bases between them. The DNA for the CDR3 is TGTGCCAGCAGTTTTGACAGAATCGGAAACTATGGCTACACCTTC. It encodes CASSFDRIGNYGYTF.

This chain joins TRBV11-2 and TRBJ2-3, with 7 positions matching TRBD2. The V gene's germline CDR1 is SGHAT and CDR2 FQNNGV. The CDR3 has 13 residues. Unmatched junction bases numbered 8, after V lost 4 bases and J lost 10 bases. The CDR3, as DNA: TGTGCCAGCAGCTCCGCGGGGGTGTCGGCGCAGTATTTT. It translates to CASSSAGVSAQYF.

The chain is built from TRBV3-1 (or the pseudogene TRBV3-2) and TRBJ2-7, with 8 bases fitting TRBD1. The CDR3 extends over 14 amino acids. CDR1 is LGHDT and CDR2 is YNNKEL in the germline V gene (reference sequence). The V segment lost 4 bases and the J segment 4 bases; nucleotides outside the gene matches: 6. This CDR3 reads CASSPGTGFYEQYF. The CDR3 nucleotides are TGTGCCAGCAGCCCCGGGACAGGTTTTTACGAGCAGTACTTC.

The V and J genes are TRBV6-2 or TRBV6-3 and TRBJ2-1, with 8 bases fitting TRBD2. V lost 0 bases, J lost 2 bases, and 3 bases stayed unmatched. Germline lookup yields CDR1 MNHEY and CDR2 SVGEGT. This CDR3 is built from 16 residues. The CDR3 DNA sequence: TGTGCCAGCAGTTACTCCGTTAGCGGGACCTACAATGAGCAGTTCTTC. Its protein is CASSYSVSGTYNEQFF.

The CDR3 loop is CASSPLAGETYEQYF. In DNA form, the CDR3 reads TGTGCCAGCAGCCCCTTGGCCGGGGAGACCTACGAGCAGTACTTC. The chain recombines TRBV9 with TRBJ2-7; possible D gene TRBD2, 5 bases. Trimming cost V 4 bases and J 2 bases, with 16 bases left between them. CDR1 is SGDLS, CDR2 YYNGEE, per germline. The CDR3 length is 15 residues.

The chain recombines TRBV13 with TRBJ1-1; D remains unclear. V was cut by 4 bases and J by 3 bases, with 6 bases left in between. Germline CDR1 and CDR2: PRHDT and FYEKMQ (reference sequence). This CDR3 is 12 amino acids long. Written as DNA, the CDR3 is TGTGCCAGCAGCTCTTGGGACACTGAAGCTTTCTTT. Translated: CASSSWDTEAFF.

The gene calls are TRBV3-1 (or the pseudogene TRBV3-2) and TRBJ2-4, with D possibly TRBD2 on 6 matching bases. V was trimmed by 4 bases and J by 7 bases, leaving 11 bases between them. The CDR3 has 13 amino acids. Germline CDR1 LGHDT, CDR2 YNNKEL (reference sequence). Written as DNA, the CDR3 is TGTGCCAGCAGCCTCGTAGCGGAGAACATTCAGTACTTC. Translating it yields CASSLVAENIQYF.

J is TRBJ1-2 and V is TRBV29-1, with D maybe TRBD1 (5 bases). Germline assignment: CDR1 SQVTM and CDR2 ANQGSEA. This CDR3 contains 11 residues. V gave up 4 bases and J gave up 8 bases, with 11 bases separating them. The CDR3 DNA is TGCAGCGTTGGGGACCTGGGAGGCTACACCTTC. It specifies CSVGDLGGYTF.

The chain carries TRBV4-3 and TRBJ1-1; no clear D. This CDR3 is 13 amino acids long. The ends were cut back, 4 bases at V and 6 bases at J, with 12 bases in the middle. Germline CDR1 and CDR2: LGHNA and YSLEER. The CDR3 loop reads CASSPMRVSEAFF. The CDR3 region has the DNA TGCGCCAGCAGCCCCATGAGGGTGTCTGAAGCTTTCTTT.

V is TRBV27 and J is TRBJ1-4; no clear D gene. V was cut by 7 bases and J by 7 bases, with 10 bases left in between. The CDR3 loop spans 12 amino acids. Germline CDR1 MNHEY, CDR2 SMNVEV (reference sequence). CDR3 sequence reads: CASTPRVEKLFF. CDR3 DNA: TGTGCCAGCACCCCCCGAGTTGAAAAACTGTTTTTT.

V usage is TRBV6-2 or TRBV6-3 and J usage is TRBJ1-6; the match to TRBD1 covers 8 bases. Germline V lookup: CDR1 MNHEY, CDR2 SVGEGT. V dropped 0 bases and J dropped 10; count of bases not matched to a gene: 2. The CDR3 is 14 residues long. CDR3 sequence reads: CASSYSTGGSPLHF. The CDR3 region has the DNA TGTGCCAGCAGTTACTCCACAGGGGGATCACCCCTCCACTTT.

CDR3 loop: CASSGQGALYTQYF. The CDR3 nucleotides are TGTGCCAGCTCCGGACAGGGGGCTTTGTATACGCAGTATTTT. The chain combines TRBV6-5 with TRBJ2-3; 11 positions match TRBD1. This CDR3 is 14 amino acids long. Germline assignment: CDR1 MNHEY and CDR2 SVGAGI. V gave up 8 bases and J gave up 7 bases; unmatched junction bases: 8.

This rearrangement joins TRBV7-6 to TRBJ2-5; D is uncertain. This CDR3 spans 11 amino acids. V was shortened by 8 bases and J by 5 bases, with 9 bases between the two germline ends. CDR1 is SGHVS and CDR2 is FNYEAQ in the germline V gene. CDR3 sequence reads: CASGWKETQYF. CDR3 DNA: TGTGCCAGCGGGTGGAAGGAGACCCAGTACTTC.

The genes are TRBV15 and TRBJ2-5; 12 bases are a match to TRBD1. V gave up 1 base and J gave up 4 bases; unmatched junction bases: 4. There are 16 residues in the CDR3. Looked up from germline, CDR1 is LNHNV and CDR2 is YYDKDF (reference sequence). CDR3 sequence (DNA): TGTGCCACCAGCAGAGGCTGGGACAGGGGGCGAGAGACCCAGTACTTC. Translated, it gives CATSRGWDRGRETQYF.

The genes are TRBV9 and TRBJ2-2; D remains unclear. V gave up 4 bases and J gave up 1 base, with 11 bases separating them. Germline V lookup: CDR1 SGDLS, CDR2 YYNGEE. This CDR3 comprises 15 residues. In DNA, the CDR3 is TGTGCCAGCAGCCCATTACTGTGGAACACCGGGGAGCTGTTTTTT. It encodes CASSPLLWNTGELFF.

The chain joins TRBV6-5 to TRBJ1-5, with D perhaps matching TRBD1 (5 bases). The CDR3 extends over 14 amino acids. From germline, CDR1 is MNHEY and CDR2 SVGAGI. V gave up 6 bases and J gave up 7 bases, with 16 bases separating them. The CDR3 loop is CASSGQGGRQPQHF. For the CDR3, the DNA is TGTGCCAGCAGCGGGCAGGGTGGGCGACAGCCCCAGCATTTT.

The CDR3 region is CASTRSGGEQFF. For the CDR3, the DNA is TGTGCCAGCACCCGATCCGGCGGGGAGCAGTTCTTC. The rearrangement links TRBV11-2 to TRBJ2-1; tentatively, D is TRBD2 (5 bases). Germline lookup yields CDR1 SGHAT and CDR2 FQNNGV. Trimming took off 7 bases at V and 10 bases at J, with 14 bases between the two ends. The CDR3 has 12 amino acids. Combining the CDR3 with reference TRBV11-2 and TRBJ2-1 gives the whole variable domain EAGVAQSPRYKIIEKRQSVAFWCNPISGHATLYWYQQILGQGPKLLIQFQNNGVVDDSQLPKDRFSAERLKGVDSTLKIQPAKLEDSAVYLCASTRSGGEQFFGPGTRLTVL.